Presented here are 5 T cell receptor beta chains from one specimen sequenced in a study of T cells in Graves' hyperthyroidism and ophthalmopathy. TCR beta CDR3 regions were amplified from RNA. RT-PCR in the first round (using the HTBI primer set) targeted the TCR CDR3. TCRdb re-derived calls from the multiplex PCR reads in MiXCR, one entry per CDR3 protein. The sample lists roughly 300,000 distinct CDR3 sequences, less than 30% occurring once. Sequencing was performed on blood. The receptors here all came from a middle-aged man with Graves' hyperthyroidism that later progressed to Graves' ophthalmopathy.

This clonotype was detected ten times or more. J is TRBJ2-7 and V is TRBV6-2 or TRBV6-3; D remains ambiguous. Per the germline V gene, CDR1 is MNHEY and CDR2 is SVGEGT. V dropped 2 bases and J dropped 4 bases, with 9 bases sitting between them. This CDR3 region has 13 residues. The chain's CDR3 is CASSYAVQYEQYF. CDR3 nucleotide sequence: TGTGCCAGCAGTTACGCGGTCCAGTACGAGCAGTACTTC.

The CDR3 DNA reads as TGTGCCAGCAGTCACGGACAGGCCGGGGTTGCCTTCTTT. Its translation is CASSHGQAGVAFF. This chain links TRBV6-5 with TRBJ1-1; 7 bases match TRBD1. Per the germline V gene, CDR1 is MNHEY and CDR2 is SVGAGI. The CDR3 is 13 residues long. V was pared by 5 bases and J by 14 bases, with 14 bases of the junction left unmatched.

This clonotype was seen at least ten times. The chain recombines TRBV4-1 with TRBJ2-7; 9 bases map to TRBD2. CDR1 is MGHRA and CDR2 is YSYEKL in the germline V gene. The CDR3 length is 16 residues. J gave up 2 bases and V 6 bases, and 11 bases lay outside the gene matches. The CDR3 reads CASSPGGLARTYEQYF. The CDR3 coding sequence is TGCGCCAGCAGTCCAGGCGGACTAGCGAGAACCTACGAGCAGTACTTC.

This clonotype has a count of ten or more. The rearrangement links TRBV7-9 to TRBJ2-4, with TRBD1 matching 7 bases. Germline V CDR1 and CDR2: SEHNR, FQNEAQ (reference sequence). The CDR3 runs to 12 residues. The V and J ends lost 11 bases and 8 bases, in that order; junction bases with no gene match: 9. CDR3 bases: TGTGCCCTCGGACAGGCCACAGACATTCAGTACTTC. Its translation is CALGQATDIQYF.

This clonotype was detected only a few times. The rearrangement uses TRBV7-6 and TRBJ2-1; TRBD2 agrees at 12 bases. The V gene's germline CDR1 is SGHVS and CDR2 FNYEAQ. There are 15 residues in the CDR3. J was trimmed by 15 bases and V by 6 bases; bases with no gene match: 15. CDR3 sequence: CASSPTTSGGSYLFF. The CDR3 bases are TGTGCCAGCAGTCCTACTACTAGCGGGGGGAGCTATCTGTTCTTC.